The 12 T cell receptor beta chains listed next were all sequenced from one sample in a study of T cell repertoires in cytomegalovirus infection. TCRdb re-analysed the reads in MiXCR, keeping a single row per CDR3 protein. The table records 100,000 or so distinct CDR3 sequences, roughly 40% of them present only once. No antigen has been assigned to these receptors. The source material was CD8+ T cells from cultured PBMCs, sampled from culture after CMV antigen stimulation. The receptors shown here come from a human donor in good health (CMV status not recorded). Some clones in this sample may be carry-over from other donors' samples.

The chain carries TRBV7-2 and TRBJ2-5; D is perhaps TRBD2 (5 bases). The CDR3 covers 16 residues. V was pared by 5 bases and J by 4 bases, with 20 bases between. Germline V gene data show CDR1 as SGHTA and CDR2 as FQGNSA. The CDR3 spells CASSNQGGWLVETQYF. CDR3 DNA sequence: TGTGCCAGCAGCAACCAAGGAGGCTGGCTAGTAGAGACCCAGTACTTC.

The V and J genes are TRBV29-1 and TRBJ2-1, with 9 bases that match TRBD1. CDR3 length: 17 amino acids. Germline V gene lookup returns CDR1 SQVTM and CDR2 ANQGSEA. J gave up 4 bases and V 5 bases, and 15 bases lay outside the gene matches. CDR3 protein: CSVPPPGTGFSYNEQFF. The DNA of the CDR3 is TGCAGCGTTCCCCCCCCCGGGACAGGGTTCAGTTACAATGAGCAGTTCTTC.

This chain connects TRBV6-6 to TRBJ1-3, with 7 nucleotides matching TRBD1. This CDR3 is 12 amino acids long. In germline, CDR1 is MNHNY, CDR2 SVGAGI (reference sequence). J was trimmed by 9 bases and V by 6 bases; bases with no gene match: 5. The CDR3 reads CASSTQGGTIYF. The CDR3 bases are TGTGCCAGCAGCACCCAGGGGGGCACCATATATTTT.

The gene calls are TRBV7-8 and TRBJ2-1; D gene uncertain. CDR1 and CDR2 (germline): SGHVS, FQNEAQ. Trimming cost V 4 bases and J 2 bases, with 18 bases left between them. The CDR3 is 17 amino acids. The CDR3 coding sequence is TGTGCCAGCAGCTCAGACCTCCCCCTGGGCCCCTACAATGAGCAGTTCTTC. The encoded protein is CASSSDLPLGPYNEQFF.

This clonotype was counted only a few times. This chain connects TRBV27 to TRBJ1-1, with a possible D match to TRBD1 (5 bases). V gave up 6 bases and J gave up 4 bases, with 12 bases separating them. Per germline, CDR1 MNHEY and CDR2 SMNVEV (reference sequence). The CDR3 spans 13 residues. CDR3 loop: CASSFQGGTEAFF. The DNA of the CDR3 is TGTGCCAGCAGCTTTCAGGGAGGCACTGAAGCTTTCTTT.

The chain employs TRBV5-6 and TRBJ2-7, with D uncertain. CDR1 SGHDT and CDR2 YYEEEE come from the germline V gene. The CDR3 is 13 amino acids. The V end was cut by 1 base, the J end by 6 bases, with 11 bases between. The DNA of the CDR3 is TGTGCCAGCAGCTTGTTAGGGTCGGCCGAGCAGTACTTC. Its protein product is CASSLLGSAEQYF.

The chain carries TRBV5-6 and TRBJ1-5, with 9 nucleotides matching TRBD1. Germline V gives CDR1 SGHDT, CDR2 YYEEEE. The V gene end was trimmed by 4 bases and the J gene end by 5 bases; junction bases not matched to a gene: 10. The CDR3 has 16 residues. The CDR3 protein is CASSTWTGAPDQPQHF. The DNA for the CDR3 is TGTGCCAGCAGCACCTGGACAGGGGCCCCCGATCAGCCCCAGCATTTT.

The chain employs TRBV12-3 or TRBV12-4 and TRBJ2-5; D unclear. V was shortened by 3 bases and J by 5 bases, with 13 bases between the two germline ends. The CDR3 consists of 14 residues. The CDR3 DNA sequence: TGTGCCAGCAGTTTTAGGGCAGGCTGGGAGACCCAGTACTTC. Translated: CASSFRAGWETQYF.

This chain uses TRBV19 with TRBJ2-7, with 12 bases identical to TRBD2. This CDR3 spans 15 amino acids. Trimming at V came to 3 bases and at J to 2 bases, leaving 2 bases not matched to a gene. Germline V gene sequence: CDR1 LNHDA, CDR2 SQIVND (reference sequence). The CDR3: CASSMGTSGPYEQYF. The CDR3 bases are TGTGCCAGTAGTATGGGGACTAGCGGGCCCTACGAGCAGTACTTC.

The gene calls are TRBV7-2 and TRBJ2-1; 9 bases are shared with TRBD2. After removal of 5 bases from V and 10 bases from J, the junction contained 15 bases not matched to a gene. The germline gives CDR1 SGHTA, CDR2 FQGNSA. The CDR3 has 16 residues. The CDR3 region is CASSPPVARGGGEQFF. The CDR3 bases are TGTGCCAGCAGCCCCCCAGTCGCGCGGGGGGGCGGCGAGCAGTTCTTC.

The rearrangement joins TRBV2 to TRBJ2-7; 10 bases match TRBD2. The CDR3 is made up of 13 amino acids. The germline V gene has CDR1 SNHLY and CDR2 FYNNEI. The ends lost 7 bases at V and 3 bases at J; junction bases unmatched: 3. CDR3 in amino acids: CASMSGGGYEQYF. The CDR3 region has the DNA TGTGCCAGCATGAGCGGGGGGGGCTACGAGCAGTACTTC.

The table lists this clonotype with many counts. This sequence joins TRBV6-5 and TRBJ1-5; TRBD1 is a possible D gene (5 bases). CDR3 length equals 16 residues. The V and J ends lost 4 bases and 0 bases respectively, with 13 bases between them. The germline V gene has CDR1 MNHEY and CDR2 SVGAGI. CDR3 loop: CASSSGTRYSNQPQHF. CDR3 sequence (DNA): TGTGCCAGCAGTTCCGGGACCCGCTATAGCAATCAGCCCCAGCATTTT.